This record looks at one T cell receptor beta chain sequence and its context. Antigen: not known. One end of the junction does not line up with germline, which may come from a read error. The sample has other DNA sequences that encode this CDR3 too. Profiling relied on immunoSEQ multiplex PCR, and the TCRdb table lists in-frame clones only, not all of them. Found here are 150,000 to 200,000 clones, roughly 82% of them singletons; the top ten hold roughly 7%. There are 15 residues in the CDR3. CDR1 and CDR2 (germline): SGHDT, YYEEEE. The data are from a study of cytomegalovirus exposure and HLA in healthy donors. Findings and limits, study-wide: Subsequent analysis revealed that first-cohort TCR clusters tended to co-occur in the approximately 120 validation repertoires. Specific recognition of CMV antigens was confirmed in vitro for a few chains (all CMV-associated). Reportedly, cytomegalovirus status was diagnosed with high sensitivity and specificity.

The chain links TRBV5-6 to TRBJ2-1; 9 bases align to TRBD2. This clonotype originated in a man aged 18 to 29 in good health and CMV-seropositive. Sequenced sample: PBMCs. As DNA, the CDR3 is TGTGCCAGCAGTTTGGGTAGCGGGAGCTACAATGAGCAGTTCTTC. The encoded protein is CASSLGSGSYNEQFF.